The 14 T cell receptor beta chains below were found in one sample sequenced in a study of T cells in Graves' hyperthyroidism and ophthalmopathy. RNA transcripts provided the source from which TCR beta CDR3 regions were amplified. Initially, a first-round RT-PCR of the TCR CDR3 employed the HTBI primer set. TCRdb re-derived calls from the multiplex PCR reads in MiXCR, one entry per CDR3 protein. The table records roughly 100,000 distinct CDR3 sequences, around 50% of them present only once. Sequencing input: blood. The receptors originated from a woman aged 40-49 years with Graves' hyperthyroidism.

This clonotype appeared once. Mismatch with germline at one junction end may stem from a read error. V and J are TRBV7-9 and TRBJ2-5, with D perhaps TRBD1 or TRBD2 (5 bases each). CDR1 is SEHNR and CDR2 is FQNEAQ in the germline V gene (reference sequence). The CDR3 covers 10 residues. CDR3 sequence (DNA): TGTGCCAGCAGCTTAGGGGACCGGATCTTC. Protein product: CASSLGDRIF. Combining the CDR3 with reference TRBV7-9 and TRBJ2-5 gives the whole variable domain DTGVSQNPRHKITKRGQNVTFRCDPISEHNRLYWYRQTLGQGPEFLTYFQNEAQLEKSRLLSDRFSAERPKGSFSTLEIQRTEQGDSAMYLCASSLGDRIFGPGTRLLVL.

This clonotype was seen repeatedly, ten times or more. The V gene is TRBV20-1, the J gene TRBJ1-5; 7 bases map to TRBD1. The CDR3 spans 14 residues. The ends lost 6 bases at V and 4 bases at J; junction bases unmatched: 9. Germline V CDR1 and CDR2: DFQATT, SNEGSKA (reference sequence). Written as DNA, the CDR3 is TGCAGTGCCAGACGGCAGGGGGTTAATCAGCCCCAGCATTTT. Translation gives CSARRQGVNQPQHF.

Notes on this clonotype: The junction departs from germline at one end; a sequencing error may be responsible. V gene TRBV12-3 or TRBV12-4 combines with J gene TRBJ1-3; D might be TRBD1 (5 bases). CDR3 size: 15 residues. The CDR3 sequence: CASSPSDNSGNTIYF. The CDR3 bases are TGTGCCAGCAGTCCCTCGGACAACTCTGGGAACACCATATATTTT.

Note on this clonotype: One junction end does not reproduce the germline sequence, and a read error may be involved. V gene TRBV7-9 combines with J gene TRBJ2-2, with 9 positions matching TRBD2. CDR3 length equals 16 residues. Per the germline V gene, CDR1 is SEHNR and CDR2 is FQNEAQ (reference sequence). Here the CDR3 DNA reads TGTGCCGGCAGCCCGTCAGCTAGCGGGAAAACCGGGGAGCTGTTTTTT. Protein: CAGSPSASGKTGELFF.

The chain carries TRBV9 and TRBJ1-2; 8 bases fit TRBD1. Per germline, CDR1 SGDLS and CDR2 YYNGEE. The CDR3 spans 17 residues. Unmatched junction bases numbered 13, after V lost 3 bases and J lost 3 bases. The CDR3 reads CASSAPGGGQEYYGYTF. CDR3 coding DNA: TGTGCCAGCAGCGCCCCCGGGGGGGGACAGGAGTACTATGGCTACACCTTC.

A few counts support this clonotype. This rearrangement joins TRBV12-3 or TRBV12-4 to TRBJ2-5; TRBD2 matches at 16 bases. This CDR3 contains 19 residues. V shed 0 bases, J shed 5 bases, and the junction held 9 bases outside the gene matches. CDR3 amino acids: CASSLAPGTSGRALETQYF. In DNA, the CDR3 is TGTGCCAGCAGTTTAGCCCCCGGGACTAGCGGGAGGGCCTTGGAGACCCAGTACTTC.

This clonotype showed up many times. This rearrangement joins TRBV5-6 to TRBJ1-4; weak D call: TRBD1 (5 bases). This CDR3 comprises 15 residues. The germline V gene encodes CDR1 SGHDT and CDR2 YYEEEE. Deletions cut 0 bases from V and 8 bases from J, with 14 bases between. The CDR3 DNA sequence: TGTGCCAGCAGCTTGGGTGGACATGAATTGGAAAAACTGTTTTTT. This sequence encodes CASSLGGHELEKLFF.

The sample holds one count of this clonotype. The chain couples TRBV20-1 to TRBJ2-7; weak D call: TRBD1 (6 bases). CDR1 is DFQATT, CDR2 SNEGSKA, per germline (reference sequence). Trimming left V 6 bases short and J 3 bases short, with 12 bases between. The CDR3 contains 12 residues. The CDR3: CSATQGLYEQYF. The CDR3 DNA reads as TGCAGTGCCACACAGGGTCTCTACGAGCAGTACTTC.

V and J are TRBV20-1 and TRBJ2-7; D gene ambiguous. CDR1 and CDR2 from the germline V gene are DFQATT and SNEGSKA (reference sequence). The CDR3 sequence is 13 residues long. V lost 3 bases to trimming and J lost 3 bases, with 12 bases between them. The CDR3 DNA follows: TGCAGTGCTAGTGCCAGGAACCACTACGAGCAGTACTTC. Translating it yields CSASARNHYEQYF.

This clonotype was seen repeatedly, ten times or more. Just one base apart from a much larger clone, this may be a read error. The V and J genes are TRBV2 and TRBJ1-6, with 9 bases that match TRBD1. From germline, CDR1 is SNHLY and CDR2 FYNNEI. The CDR3 length is 15 residues. The DNA for the CDR3 is TGTGCCAGCAGTGAAGTGGGACAGGGAAATTCACTCCTCCACTTT. This translates into CASSEVGQGNSLLHF.

This clonotype was detected ten times or more. The chain recombines TRBV15 with TRBJ1-5; D remains ambiguous. The ends were cut back, 0 bases at V and 3 bases at J, with 9 bases in the middle. The germline V gene encodes CDR1 LNHNV and CDR2 YYDKDF (reference sequence). The CDR3 runs to 15 residues. The CDR3 region is CATSRDMGSNQPQHF. The CDR3 nucleotides read TGTGCCACCAGCAGAGATATGGGGTCCAATCAGCCCCAGCATTTT.

This rearrangement joins TRBV29-1 to TRBJ2-5; 8 bases are shared with TRBD1. Per the germline V gene, CDR1 is SQVTM and CDR2 is ANQGSEA. The CDR3 loop spans 11 amino acids. J was trimmed by 6 bases and V by 4 bases; bases with no gene match: 1. The CDR3 reads CSVGDRQTQYF. CDR3 nucleotide sequence: TGCAGCGTTGGGGACAGGCAGACCCAGTACTTC.

This clonotype was seen at least ten times. The rearrangement uses TRBV7-9 and TRBJ1-1; 8 bases are shared with TRBD1. V shed 5 bases, J shed 1 base, and the junction held 9 bases outside the gene matches. The CDR3 has 16 amino acids. Germline V CDR1 and CDR2: SEHNR, FQNEAQ (reference sequence). In DNA, the CDR3 is TGTGCCAGCAGCCCACCCCTCGGACAGGGGAACACTGAAGCTTTCTTT. As protein: CASSPPLGQGNTEAFF.

CDR3 nucleotide sequence: TGTGCCAGCAGCTTGGCGGGAGTGGGATACGAGCAGTACTTC. It is translated as CASSLAGVGYEQYF. The rearrangement links TRBV7-2 to TRBJ2-7; 7 nucleotides match TRBD2. V was pared by 3 bases and J by 4 bases, with 6 bases of the junction left unmatched. Germline CDR1 and CDR2: SGHTA and FQGNSA. This CDR3 has 14 residues.